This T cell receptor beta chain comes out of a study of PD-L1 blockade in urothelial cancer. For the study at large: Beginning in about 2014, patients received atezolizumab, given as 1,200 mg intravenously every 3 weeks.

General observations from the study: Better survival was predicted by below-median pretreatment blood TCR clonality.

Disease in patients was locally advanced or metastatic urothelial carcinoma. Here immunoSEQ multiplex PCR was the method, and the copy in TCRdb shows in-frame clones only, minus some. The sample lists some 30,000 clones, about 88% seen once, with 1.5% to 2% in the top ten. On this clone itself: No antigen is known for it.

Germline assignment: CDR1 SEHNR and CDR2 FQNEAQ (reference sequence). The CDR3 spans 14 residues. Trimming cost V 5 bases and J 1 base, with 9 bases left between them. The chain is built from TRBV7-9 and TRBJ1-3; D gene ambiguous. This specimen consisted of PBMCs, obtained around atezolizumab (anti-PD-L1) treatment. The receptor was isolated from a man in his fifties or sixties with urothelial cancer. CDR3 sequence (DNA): TGTGCCAGCAGCAGGACTGAATCTGGAAACACCATATATTTT. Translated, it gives CASSRTESGNTIYF. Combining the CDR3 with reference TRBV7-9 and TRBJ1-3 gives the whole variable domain DTGVSQNPRHKITKRGQNVTFRCDPISEHNRLYWYRQTLGQGPEFLTYFQNEAQLEKSRLLSDRFSAERPKGSFSTLEIQRTEQGDSAMYLCASSRTESGNTIYFGEGSWLTVV.